The 9 T cell receptor beta chains in this list originate from one sample, sequenced in a study of post-analysis software for immune sequencing data. Study-level findings and limits: Elevated frequency relative to controls characterized four or five TRBV segments in patients, TRBV5-6, TRBV5-1 and TRBV20-1 among them.

Prepared TCR beta cDNA libraries contained unique molecular identifiers. TCRdb ran MiXCR on the PCR reads and lists one entry per CDR3 protein. The table has 450,000 or so distinct CDR3 sequences, less than 45% seen once. These receptors' antigens are unknown. Sample: blood. These receptors came from a girl aged 10 to 17 with multiple sclerosis.

V gene TRBV15 combines with J gene TRBJ1-1; a weak D match, TRBD1 (5 bases). Germline V gene data show CDR1 as LNHNV and CDR2 as YYDKDF (reference sequence). The CDR3 has 16 residues. V lost 0 bases and J lost 3, with 14 bases in between. CDR3 region: CATSRDSGGWYTEAFF. In DNA form, the CDR3 reads TGTGCCACCAGCAGAGATTCGGGGGGTTGGTACACTGAAGCTTTCTTT.

This clonotype turned up a few times. V usage is TRBV28 and J usage is TRBJ2-3; tentatively, D is TRBD2 (6 bases). Germline V CDR1 and CDR2: MDHEN, SYDVKM. The CDR3 is 17 amino acids. Trimming pared 5 bases from V and 5 bases from J, leaving 23 bases between. The CDR3 protein is CASSGMGTGFLKDTQYF. For the CDR3, the DNA is TGTGCCAGCAGTGGCATGGGGACTGGATTTTTGAAAGATACGCAGTATTTT.

V usage is TRBV20-1 and J usage is TRBJ2-1; 14 nucleotides align to TRBD2. The CDR3 has 17 amino acids. Germline V gene data show CDR1 as DFQATT and CDR2 as SNEGSKA (reference sequence). The ends lost 2 bases at V and 4 bases at J; junction bases unmatched: 7. The CDR3 loop is CSARRGLAGERYNEQFF. Written as DNA, the CDR3 is TGCAGTGCTAGAAGGGGACTAGCGGGAGAGAGGTACAATGAGCAGTTCTTC.

The table lists this clonotype with a few counts. The chain links TRBV29-1 to TRBJ2-7, with D uncertain. The CDR3 has 12 residues. V was trimmed by 1 base and J by 3 bases, leaving 7 bases between them. Germline V gene lookup returns CDR1 SQVTM and CDR2 ANQGSEA. The CDR3 nucleotides are TGCAGCGTTGAAGGGAAAGGCTACGAGCAGTACTTC. As protein: CSVEGKGYEQYF.

V gene TRBV7-3 combines with J gene TRBJ2-5; TRBD1 is a possible D gene (6 bases). The CDR3 is made up of 15 amino acids. Per germline, CDR1 SGHTA and CDR2 FQGTGA. Trimming cost V 1 base and J 4 bases, with 13 bases left between them. CDR3 region: CASSLNGGRGETQYF. In DNA, the CDR3 is TGTGCCAGCAGCTTAAATGGCGGCAGGGGAGAGACCCAGTACTTC.

This clonotype occurred a few times. This chain uses TRBV29-1 with TRBJ1-2; D possibly corresponds to TRBD1 (6 bases). This CDR3 region has 12 residues. Trimming cost V 4 bases and J 0 bases, with 6 bases left between them. The germline CDR1 and CDR2 sequences are SQVTM and ANQGSEA. CDR3 sequence (DNA): TGCAGCGTTGGACAGGCTAACTATGGCTACACCTTC. Protein product: CSVGQANYGYTF.

This clonotype occurred a few times. The V and J genes are TRBV27 and TRBJ2-3; no clear D. With 6 bases removed from V and 1 base from J, the gap between germline ends came to 8 bases. The CDR3 totals 13 residues. CDR1 and CDR2 from the germline V gene are MNHEY and SMNVEV (reference sequence). The CDR3 loop reads CASRHLGTDTQYF. The CDR3 nucleotides are TGTGCCAGCAGACACCTCGGCACAGATACGCAGTATTTT.

Remarks on this clonotype: The junction does not match germline at one end; this may be a read error. The V call is TRBV18, the J call TRBJ2-1; 10 bases match TRBD1. Per germline, CDR1 KGHSH and CDR2 LQKENI. CDR3 length: 15 residues. CDR3 DNA sequence: TGTGCCAACTCACCACCGAGGACAGGGGGGGGCGAGCAGTTCTTC. It is translated as CANSPPRTGGGEQFF.

This clonotype was detected only a few times. This chain links TRBV25-1 with TRBJ1-2; TRBD1 matches 7 bases. The CDR3 totals 14 residues. The V and J ends lost 0 bases and 8 bases, in that order; junction bases with no gene match: 6. The germline V gene has CDR1 MGHDK and CDR2 SYGVNS. CDR3 residues: CASSEYTGEKGYTF. The CDR3 bases are TGTGCCAGCAGTGAATATACAGGGGAGAAGGGCTACACCTTC.